This T cell receptor (beta chain) was recovered during a study of cytomegalovirus exposure and HLA in healthy donors. The wider study: Earlier findings included 100 million to 130 million unique TCR beta sequences obtained from 150 million to 200 million T cells.

The V end lost 6 bases, the J end lost 0 bases, and 17 bases lay between the germline ends. The CDR3 is made up of 16 amino acids. The germline gives CDR1 MDHEN, CDR2 SYDVKM. This clone occurred a few times. 60 Vbeta and 13 Jbeta primers were used in PCR. TCRdb keeps only in-frame clones here, not all; method: immunoSEQ multiplex PCR. Seen here are around 140,000 clones, around 9.7% observed once, and the top ten hold about 1.9%. In nominal health when sampled, donors likely had unrecorded immune exposures nonetheless. This chain uses TRBV28 with TRBJ1-1; tentative D call: TRBD1 (5 bases). The source material was PBMCs. This sequence was found in a man aged 45-60 years in good health and CMV-seronegative. DNA for the CDR3: TGTGCCAGCAGCCGGGGGGGAGGGCGACTGAACACTGAAGCTTTCTTT. Its protein product is CASSRGGGRLNTEAFF.